The 19 T cell receptor beta chains below come from one sample, sequenced in a study of T-cell memory formation after mild COVID-19. TCRdb reprocessed the 5' RACE reads with MiXCR, giving one entry per CDR3 protein. The sample yields about 160,000 distinct CDR3 sequences, 31% seen once. The sample consisted of PBMCs or a T cell subset sorted from them (not recorded which). Receptors were obtained from an adult woman who had mild COVID-19 (a few samples of this study predate the infection). Cell type and time point are not known.

This clonotype was seen more than once but under ten times. V and J are TRBV12-3 or TRBV12-4 and TRBJ2-5; D not certain. This CDR3 comprises 12 residues. Trimming shortened V by 5 bases and J by 5 bases, and 9 bases separated the two germline ends. The CDR3 nucleotides are TGTGCCAGCAGTCCGGACGGGGAGACCCAGTACTTC. Amino acid sequence: CASSPDGETQYF.

This clonotype was recorded a few times. V and J are TRBV20-1 and TRBJ2-3, with TRBD1 matching 10 bases. Germline V CDR1 and CDR2: DFQATT, SNEGSKA (reference sequence). The CDR3 consists of 14 residues. Germline trimming cut 6 bases from V and 7 bases from J; bases unmatched to any gene: 10. For the CDR3, the DNA is TGCAGTGCCGCCGCGGGACAGGGGACGCATACGCAGTATTTT. Translated: CSAAAGQGTHTQYF.

This clonotype was seen only a few times. The chain couples TRBV29-1 to TRBJ2-7; D is perhaps TRBD2 (5 bases). V gave up 0 bases and J gave up 3 bases, with 9 bases separating them. In germline, CDR1 is SQVTM, CDR2 ANQGSEA. This CDR3 is 13 amino acids long. CDR3 DNA sequence: TGCAGCGTTGAAGACCGGGCGGGCTACGAGCAGTACTTC. Amino acids: CSVEDRAGYEQYF.

This clonotype occurred a few times. The gene calls are TRBV25-1 and TRBJ1-6; D gene ambiguous. The CDR3 is made up of 12 amino acids. Germline-derived CDR1 and CDR2 are MGHDK and SYGVNS. V lost 2 bases and J 7 bases, leaving 3 bases between the germline ends. The CDR3 DNA reads TGTGCCAGCAGTGAAGGCAATTCACCCCTCCACTTT. Translation gives CASSEGNSPLHF.

The chain uses TRBV18 and TRBJ2-3; D is perhaps TRBD2 (5 bases). CDR3 size: 14 residues. From germline, CDR1 is KGHSH and CDR2 LQKENI. The V gene lost 1 base and the J gene lost 6 bases, with 11 bases spanning the gap. The CDR3: CASSPLPAGDTQYF. The CDR3 DNA is TGTGCCAGCTCACCACTTCCGGCGGGCGATACGCAGTATTTT.

The table lists this clonotype with many counts. The chain couples TRBV27 to TRBJ2-7; 12 positions match TRBD2. Unmatched junction bases numbered 4, after V lost 6 bases and J lost 4 bases. Per germline, CDR1 MNHEY and CDR2 SMNVEV (reference sequence). This CDR3 is 14 amino acids long. The CDR3 bases are TGTGCCAGCAGGACAGGACTAGCGGGGTACGAGCAGTACTTC. Protein product: CASRTGLAGYEQYF.

This clonotype showed up just a few times. For the CDR3, the DNA is TGTGCCAGCAGCACGACTAGCGGGGGGTTCTCCTACAATGAGCAGTTCTTC. Its protein product is CASSTTSGGFSYNEQFF. This chain joins TRBV7-3 and TRBJ2-1; 13 bases map to TRBD2. CDR1 is SGHTA, CDR2 FQGTGA, per germline. The CDR3 is 17 amino acids. V was clipped by 5 bases and J by 0 bases; unmatched bases: 4.

The CDR3 DNA sequence: TGCGCCAGCAGCCAAGATCGGACAGGGGGGAGAAGCAATCAGCCCCAGCATTTT. Translating gives CASSQDRTGGRSNQPQHF. The chain recombines TRBV4-1 with TRBJ1-5; TRBD1 agrees at 10 bases. The CDR3 runs 18 residues. The ends lost 0 bases at V and 1 base at J; junction bases unmatched: 6. In germline, CDR1 is MGHRA, CDR2 YSYEKL.

There are a few counts of this clonotype. The chain links TRBV5-4 to TRBJ2-1; 11 bases are a match to TRBD2. This CDR3 has 15 residues. CDR1 and CDR2 from the germline V gene are SGHNT and YYREEE (reference sequence). Trimming at V came to 4 bases and at J to 10 bases, leaving 10 bases not matched to a gene. The CDR3 bases are TGTGCCAGCAGCCCAATTTATACTAGCGGGGGAGAGCAGTTCTTC. This gives the protein CASSPIYTSGGEQFF.

The rearrangement joins TRBV29-1 to TRBJ1-1; D is possibly TRBD1 (6 bases). This CDR3 is 14 amino acids long. Germline values: CDR1 SQVTM, CDR2 ANQGSEA. Trimming pared 7 bases from V and 6 bases from J, leaving 21 bases between. The CDR3 spells CSAGLGATSSEAFF. DNA of the CDR3: TGCAGCGCCGGGTTGGGGGCTACGAGCTCTGAAGCTTTCTTT.

The chain joins TRBV9 to TRBJ2-7; 7 bases match TRBD1. CDR1 is SGDLS, CDR2 YYNGEE, per germline. CDR3 length: 15 residues. The V and J ends lost 2 bases and 0 bases, in that order; junction bases with no gene match: 5. The CDR3 loop is CASSVQGDLSYEQYF. CDR3 DNA sequence: TGTGCCAGCAGCGTTCAGGGGGACCTCTCCTACGAGCAGTACTTC. Combining the CDR3 with reference TRBV9 and TRBJ2-7 gives the whole variable domain DSGVTQTPKHLITATGQRVTLRCSPRSGDLSVYWYQQSLDQGLQFLIQYYNGEERAKGNILERFSAQQFPDLHSELNLSSLELGDSALYFCASSVQGDLSYEQYFGPGTRLTVT.

The genes are TRBV6-5 and TRBJ2-7, with 7 bases lining up with TRBD1. This CDR3 contains 15 residues. The ends lost 4 bases at V and 0 bases at J; junction bases unmatched: 6. Germline CDR1 MNHEY, CDR2 SVGAGI. CDR3 loop: CASSSPGQASYEQYF. The DNA of the CDR3 is TGTGCCAGCAGTTCCCCCGGACAGGCCTCCTACGAGCAGTACTTC.

The chain carries TRBV5-1 and TRBJ2-1; D is uncertain. The CDR3 loop spans 12 amino acids. V lost 7 bases to trimming and J lost 10 bases, with 15 bases between them. The germline V gene encodes CDR1 SGHRS and CDR2 YFSETQ. The CDR3 DNA follows: TGCGCCAGCCGTTTTGGGGAATTGGAGCAGTTCTTC. It codes for CASRFGELEQFF.

This chain connects TRBV3-1 to TRBJ2-3; 11 nucleotides align to TRBD2. This CDR3 is built from 16 residues. Per the germline V gene, CDR1 is LGHDT and CDR2 is YNNKEL (reference sequence). With V trimmed by 4 bases and J by 3 bases, 6 bases remained unmatched. CDR3 bases: TGTGCCAGCAGCCCACGGACTAGCGGGTTTACAGATACGCAGTATTTT. Translating gives CASSPRTSGFTDTQYF.

This clonotype has only a few counts. The CDR3 region is CASSLDRTYNSPLHF. In nucleotides, the CDR3 is TGTGCCAGCAGCTTAGACAGGACCTATAATTCACCCCTCCACTTT. The V call is TRBV7-2, the J call TRBJ1-6, with D maybe TRBD1 (5 bases). The CDR3 extends over 15 amino acids. CDR1 is SGHTA and CDR2 is FQGNSA in the germline V gene. Trimming left V 1 base short and J 2 bases short, with 6 bases between. Full variable domain (rest looked up from reference TRBV7-2 and TRBJ1-6): GAGVSQSPSNKVTEKGKDVELRCDPISGHTALYWYRQSLGQGLEFLIYFQGNSAPDKSGLPSDRFSAERTGGSVSTLTIQRTQQEDSAVYLCASSLDRTYNSPLHFGNGTRLTVT.

The rearrangement joins TRBV11-2 to TRBJ1-2; D possibly corresponds to TRBD1 (6 bases). The CDR3 has 14 amino acids. Germline CDR1 is SGHAT and CDR2 is FQNNGV. The V and J ends lost 5 bases and 3 bases respectively, with 13 bases between them. CDR3 protein: CASSLPGVYYGYTF. CDR3 nucleotides: TGTGCCAGCAGCCTCCCAGGGGTATACTATGGCTACACCTTC.

The chain recombines TRBV20-1 with TRBJ1-2; D may be TRBD1 (5 bases). The V and J ends lost 3 bases and 8 bases respectively, with 19 bases between them. This CDR3 is built from 14 residues. Germline CDR1 and CDR2: DFQATT and SNEGSKA (reference sequence). The CDR3 sequence: CSASGADRLSGYTF. DNA for the CDR3: TGCAGTGCTAGTGGGGCAGATCGCCTCTCGGGCTACACCTTC.

This clonotype was found a few times. The chain employs TRBV4-1 and TRBJ2-7; a possible D gene is TRBD1 (5 bases). V lost 7 bases to trimming and J lost 2 bases, with 18 bases between them. This CDR3 has 15 residues. The germline gives CDR1 MGHRA, CDR2 YSYEKL. The chain's CDR3 is CASTPDQIQAYEQYF. The CDR3 bases are TGCGCCAGCACTCCCGATCAGATACAGGCCTACGAGCAGTACTTC.

The gene calls are TRBV10-3 and TRBJ2-7; D remains ambiguous. V lost 3 bases, J lost 2 bases, and 14 bases lay in between. Germline lookup yields CDR1 ENHRY and CDR2 SYGVKD. The CDR3 is made up of 15 amino acids. CDR3 in amino acids: CAISEETTVAYEQYF. CDR3 coding DNA: TGTGCCATCAGTGAAGAGACAACCGTGGCCTACGAGCAGTACTTC.